The clone carrying this TCR beta chain was picked up a small number of times. The antigen is undetermined. The donors, nominally healthy at sampling, likely had unrecorded immune exposures. V shed 6 bases and J 2 bases; nucleotides not matched to a gene: 4. CDR1 and CDR2 from the germline V gene are WNHNN and SYGVQD (reference sequence). The CDR3 loop spans 14 amino acids. The record originates from a study of cytomegalovirus exposure and HLA in healthy donors. Overall study results and limits: A highly shared variant cluster was judged a likely technical artifact. In vitro experiments confirmed that three CMV-associated chains were specific for CMV antigens.

It was with 60 Vbeta and 13 Jbeta primers that the PCR ran. As processed by the authors: It was a later analysis that counted about 80 million unique TCR beta chains, of which around 11 million were shared. Profiled with immunoSEQ multiplex PCR; TCRdb holds only in-frame clones, not every one. The V and J calls and clone size were taken over from that table, and D and trimming were inferred from the DNA. The table has roughly 170,000 clones, around four fifths seen once. The receptor was derived from a man younger than 40 in good health and CMV-seronegative. Sequencing was performed on PBMCs. The chain employs TRBV10-1 and TRBJ2-3; 8 bases agree with TRBD1. The DNA for the CDR3 is TGCGCCAGCAGGGCCAGGGGGCCCACAGATACGCAGTATTTT. It encodes CASRARGPTDTQYF.